This section outlines one T cell receptor (beta chain) sequence together with its context. This sample was included in a study of blood T cell repertoires in COVID-19. Study details: Samples of COVID-19 (acute and convalescent) were obtained from the United States, Italy and Spain. PBMCs, B-cell-depleted T cells, or T cells were the source of the cDNA or gDNA that made up the material.

The CDR3 runs 15 residues. V lost 0 bases, J lost 7 bases, and 10 bases lay in between. Per germline, CDR1 MNHEY and CDR2 SMNVEV (reference sequence). In the source study's methods: Amplifying reference gene primers gave estimates of nucleated cell counts. Data came from immunoSEQ multiplex PCR; TCRdb stores just in-frame clones and leaves some out. Clonal size and the V and J genes are those of that table, whereas D and trimming came from the DNA. The data contain about 48,000 clones, 77% of them singletons. The origin of this receptor is a human donor with active or convalescent COVID-19. The donor label of this sample is uncertain. V is TRBV27 and J is TRBJ1-6; maybe TRBD1 (5 bases). Sequenced input: peripheral blood. In DNA form, the CDR3 reads TGTGCCAGCAGTTTATCAAGGGGTGGAAATTCACCCCTCCACTTT. This translates into CASSLSRGGNSPLHF.